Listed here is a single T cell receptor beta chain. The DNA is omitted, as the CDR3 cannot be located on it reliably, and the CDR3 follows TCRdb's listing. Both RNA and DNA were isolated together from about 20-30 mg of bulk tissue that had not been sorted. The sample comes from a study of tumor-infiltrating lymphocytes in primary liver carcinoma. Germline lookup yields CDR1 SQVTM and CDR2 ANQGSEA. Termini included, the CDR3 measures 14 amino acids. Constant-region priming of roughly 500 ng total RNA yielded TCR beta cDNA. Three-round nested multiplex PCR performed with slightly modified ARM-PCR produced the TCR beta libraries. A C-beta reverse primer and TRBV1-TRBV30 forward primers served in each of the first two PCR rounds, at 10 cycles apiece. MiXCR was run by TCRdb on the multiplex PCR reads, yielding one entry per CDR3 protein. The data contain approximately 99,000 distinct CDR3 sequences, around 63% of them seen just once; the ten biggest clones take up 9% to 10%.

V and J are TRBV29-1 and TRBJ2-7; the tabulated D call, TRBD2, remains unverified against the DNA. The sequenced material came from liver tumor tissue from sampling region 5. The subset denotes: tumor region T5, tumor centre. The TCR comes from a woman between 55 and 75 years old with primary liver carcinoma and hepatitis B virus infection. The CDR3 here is CSVALGTGGYEEYF.